One and the same sample provided the 4 T cell receptor beta chains below, sequenced in a study of shared clonotypes between healthy human individuals. Libraries were prepared by immunoSEQ multiplex PCR; TCRdb keeps only in-frame clonotypes and omits some of them. The sample lists fewer than 1.6 million clones, around 98.5% occurring once. The sequenced sample consisted of naive CD4+ T cells sorted from blood. The subset was: CD45RA+ positively selected. The receptors here all came from a young man in good health.

The chain is built from TRBV19 and TRBJ2-2; 7 bases align to TRBD1. This CDR3 comprises 14 residues. The germline V gene encodes CDR1 LNHDA and CDR2 SQIVND (reference sequence). After removal of 10 bases from V and 0 bases from J, the junction contained 5 bases not matched to a gene. CDR3 protein: CAIQGQPNTGELFF. Written as DNA, the CDR3 is TGTGCCATCCAGGGACAGCCGAACACCGGGGAGCTGTTTTTT.

This chain joins TRBV6-1 and TRBJ2-7, with TRBD2 matching over 7 bases. The CDR3 has 17 residues. Losses at the gene ends were 2 bases for V and 2 bases for J; bases not matched to a gene: 12. The V gene's germline CDR1 is MNHNS and CDR2 SASEGT. DNA of the CDR3: TGTGCCAGCAGTGAAAGGACTGTCGGGGACTACACCTACGAGCAGTACTTC. Its protein is CASSERTVGDYTYEQYF.

Concerning this clone itself: This CDR3 is also generated by other DNA sequences in the sample. This chain uses TRBV5-1 with TRBJ2-7, with D uncertain. The V gene lost 0 bases and the J gene lost 1 base, with 11 bases spanning the gap. The CDR3 is 15 residues long. Germline V gives CDR1 SGHRS, CDR2 YFSETQ. The CDR3: CASSLGLALSYEQYF. The CDR3 DNA reads TGCGCCAGCAGCTTGGGCCTTGCGCTATCCTACGAGCAGTACTTC. Complete variable domain (other parts from reference TRBV5-1 and TRBJ2-7): KAGVTQTPRYLIKTRGQQVTLSCSPISGHRSVSWYQQTPGQGLQFLFEYFSETQRNKGNFPGRFSGRQFSNSRSEMNVSTLELGDSALYLCASSLGLALSYEQYFGPGTRLTVT.

A word on this clone: The same CDR3 is also encoded by other DNA sequences in this sample. The rearrangement uses TRBV7-9 and TRBJ2-5; D gene uncertain. V was clipped by 0 bases and J by 5 bases, with 4 bases between them. Germline V lookup: CDR1 SEHNR, CDR2 FQNEAQ (reference sequence). The CDR3 consists of 12 residues. The CDR3 here is CASSLAEETQYF. CDR3 DNA sequence: TGTGCCAGCAGCTTAGCTGAGGAGACCCAGTACTTC.